This T cell receptor (beta chain) derives from a study of PD-L1 blockade in urothelial cancer. Overall study context: Analyses were performed on blood at 3 weeks after treatment start (the second dose) and at 6 weeks.

Assay: immunoSEQ multiplex PCR; the TCRdb copy retains only in-frame clones and omits some. The sample comprises approximately 51,000 clones, approximately 86% of which are singletons, and 16% rests with the top ten. In germline, CDR1 is SGHRS, CDR2 YFSETQ. The ends lost 2 bases at V and 5 bases at J; junction bases unmatched: 11. The CDR3 extends over 16 amino acids. Patients suffered from locally advanced or metastatic urothelial carcinoma. Per-patient samples, pretreatment and on-treatment, numbered 1 to 8. The chain uses TRBV5-1 and TRBJ1-1; 8 nucleotides align to TRBD1. This TCR was recovered from a man in his 60s with urothelial cancer. The sample in question was PBMCs, obtained around atezolizumab (anti-PD-L1) treatment. The CDR3 protein is CASSFGTGDGETEAFF. CDR3 nucleotides: TGCGCCAGCAGCTTTGGGACAGGAGATGGGGAGACTGAAGCTTTCTTT.